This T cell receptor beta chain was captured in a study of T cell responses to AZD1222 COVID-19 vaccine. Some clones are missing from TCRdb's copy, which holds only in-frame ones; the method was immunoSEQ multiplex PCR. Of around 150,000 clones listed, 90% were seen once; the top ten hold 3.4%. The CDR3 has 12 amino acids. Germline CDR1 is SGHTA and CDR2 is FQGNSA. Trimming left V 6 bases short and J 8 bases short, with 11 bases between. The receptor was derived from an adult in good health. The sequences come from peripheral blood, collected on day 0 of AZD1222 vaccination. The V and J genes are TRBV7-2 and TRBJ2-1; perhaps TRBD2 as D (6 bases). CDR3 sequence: CASSSTRYEQFF. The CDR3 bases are TGTGCCAGCAGTTCGACTAGATATGAGCAGTTCTTC.